Listed below are T cell receptor beta chains from one sample, sequenced in a study of blood T cell repertoires in COVID-19. Profiled with immunoSEQ multiplex PCR; TCRdb holds only in-frame clones, not every one. The sample contains over 250,000 clones, around 90% of which appear only once. The sample was peripheral blood. The receptors derive from a man aged 45-65 years with acute or convalescent COVID-19. The CDR3 runs from the conserved cysteine through the conserved F or W. The D gene is left open where the match is weak. Only some rows state a clone size, as once, few, many or a class for expanded clones.

d_call | j_call | clone_size | v_call | cdr3_aa | cdr3_nt
NA | TRBJ1-2 | NA | TRBV7-2 | CASSPGGTLYGYTF | TGTGCCAGCAGCCCAGGTGGGACTCTCTATGGCTACACCTTC
NA | TRBJ1-2 | NA | TRBV10-3 | CAISDFRLDIYGYTF | TGTGCCATCAGTGATTTCCGGTTAGACATCTATGGCTACACCTTC
TRBD2 | TRBJ2-5 | NA | TRBV3-1/TRBV3-2 | CASSQETLGLAGGQETQYF | TGTGCCAGCAGCCAAGAAACCCTAGGACTAGCGGGGGGCCAAGAGACCCAGTACTTC
NA | TRBJ1-1 | once | TRBV18 | CASSPRQPSNTEAFF | TGTGCCAGCTCACCGCGACAGCCATCGAACACTGAAGCTTTCTTT
NA | TRBJ1-5 | NA | TRBV7-8 | CASSFSGNQPQHF | TGTGCCAGCAGCTTTTCAGGGAATCAGCCCCAGCATTTT
NA | TRBJ2-7 | NA | TRBV6-5 | CATRGDFEQYF | TGTGCCACCAGAGGGGACTTCGAGCAGTACTTC
TRBD1 | TRBJ1-1 | NA | TRBV14 | CASSQPGQGDTEAFF | TGTGCCAGCAGCCAACCGGGACAGGGAGACACTGAAGCTTTCTTT
NA | TRBJ1-2 | NA | TRBV19 | CASGKGGANYGYTF | TGTGCCAGTGGGAAGGGAGGGGCTAACTATGGCTACACCTTC
TRBD1 | TRBJ1-2 | NA | TRBV5-6 | CASSLARRQGAHYTF | TGTGCCAGCAGCTTGGCCCGGAGACAGGGGGCACACTACACCTTC
NA | TRBJ1-2 | few | TRBV19 | CASSRTDSQANYGYTF | TGTGCCAGTAGTAGGACAGACAGCCAAGCTAACTATGGCTACACCTTC
TRBD1 | TRBJ1-6 | NA | TRBV6-8 | CASRKQGAPSPLHF | TGTGCCAGCAGGAAACAGGGGGCGCCTTCACCCCTCCACTTT
NA | TRBJ1-1 | NA | TRBV4-1 | CASSPRRGEGMDTEAFF | TGCGCCAGCAGTCCCCGCAGGGGCGAGGGAATGGACACTGAAGCTTTCTTT
NA | TRBJ2-1 | NA | TRBV7-3 | CASSLTPPSEQFF | TGTGCCAGCAGCTTAACTCCCCCATCCGAGCAGTTCTTC
NA | TRBJ2-6 | NA | TRBV19 | CASCPLGDSGANVLTF | TGTGCCAGTTGCCCCTTAGGGGACTCTGGGGCCAACGTCCTGACTTTC
NA | TRBJ1-6 | NA | TRBV15 | CATSRDLVMRSPLHF | TGTGCCACCAGCAGAGATCTTGTAATGCGATCACCCCTCCACTTT
TRBD1 | TRBJ2-2 | NA | TRBV2 | CASSRDSANTGELFF | TGTGCCAGCAGTCGGGACAGCGCGAACACCGGGGAGCTGTTTTTT
NA | TRBJ1-2 | NA | TRBV6-2/TRBV6-3 | CASSYLGDSTF | TGTGCCAGCAGTTACTTGGGAGATTCTACGTTC
NA | TRBJ1-1 | NA | TRBV6-5 | CASSYPGGNTEAFF | TGTGCCAGCAGTTACCCCGGGGGTAACACTGAAGCTTTCTTT
NA | TRBJ1-2 | NA | TRBV19 | CASKEHNYGYTF | TGTGCCAGTAAGGAGCACAACTATGGCTACACCTTC
TRBD1 | TRBJ1-5 | NA | TRBV2 | CASSRTGMGQPQHF | TGTGCCAGCAGCCGGACAGGGATGGGGCAGCCCCAGCATTTT
NA | TRBJ1-1 | NA | TRBV5-1 | CASSLEQGLNTEAFF | TGCGCCAGCAGCTTGGAACAGGGATTGAACACTGAAGCTTTCTTT
NA | TRBJ2-7 | NA | TRBV2 | CASSYTASYEQYF | TGTGCCAGCAGTTATACAGCTTCCTACGAGCAGTACTTC
NA | TRBJ1-4 | once | TRBV5-4 | CASSQEQGRSVELFF | TGTGCCAGCAGCCAGGAGCAGGGGCGTTCGGTTGAACTGTTTTTT
TRBD1 | TRBJ2-7 | NA | TRBV7-3 | CASSSGTGANEQYF | TGTGCCAGCAGCTCAGGGACAGGGGCTAACGAGCAGTACTTC
TRBD2 | TRBJ2-3 | NA | TRBV27 | CASSVSGLPTQYF | TGTGCCAGCAGCGTCTCGGGACTACCTACGCAGTATTTT
NA | TRBJ1-2 | NA | TRBV19 | CASSIRELRANYGYTF | TGTGCCAGTAGTATTCGGGAGCTCAGAGCTAACTATGGCTACACCTTC
TRBD2 | TRBJ2-1 | NA | TRBV5-6 | CASSWTSGAYNEQFF | TGTGCCAGCAGCTGGACTAGCGGGGCCTACAATGAGCAGTTCTTC
NA | TRBJ1-1 | few | TRBV6-5 | CASRLPNTEAFF | TGTGCCAGCAGGCTACCGAACACTGAAGCTTTCTTT
NA | TRBJ1-2 | NA | TRBV19 | CASSILAGDYTF | TGTGCCAGTAGTATTCTAGCAGGAGACTACACCTTC
NA | TRBJ2-7 | NA | TRBV14 | CASSQRFQNQLYEQYF | TGTGCCAGCAGCCAAAGATTCCAAAACCAACTCTACGAGCAGTACTTC
NA | TRBJ2-7 | NA | TRBV5-1 | CASSLRGDEQYF | TGCGCCAGCAGCTTGCGGGGAGACGAGCAGTACTTC
NA | TRBJ1-4 | NA | TRBV24-1 | CATRDKGLGEKLFF | TGTGCCACCCGAGACAAGGGGTTGGGTGAAAAACTGTTTTTT
NA | TRBJ2-5 | NA | TRBV5-1 | CASSLVRQETQYF | TGCGCCAGCAGCTTGGTGCGCCAAGAGACCCAGTACTTC
TRBD1 | TRBJ1-1 | NA | TRBV29-1 | CSFRQGAENTEAFF | TGCAGCTTTCGACAGGGGGCTGAGAACACTGAAGCTTTCTTT
TRBD1 | TRBJ2-7 | once | TRBV9 | CASSAGQGGYEQYF | TGTGCCAGCAGCGCTGGACAGGGTGGCTACGAGCAGTACTTC
NA | TRBJ2-5 | NA | TRBV19 | CASSIDLLGQGEETQYF | TGTGCCAGTAGTATAGACCTTCTGGGACAAGGGGAAGAGACCCAGTACTTC
NA | TRBJ1-2 | NA | TRBV6-5 | CASSPTGKLNGYTF | TGTGCCAGCAGTCCCACCGGGAAACTTAATGGCTACACCTTC
TRBD2 | TRBJ2-1 | NA | TRBV3-1/TRBV3-2 | CASSQGAGGVNEQFF | TGTGCCAGCAGCCAAGGAGCGGGGGGCGTCAATGAGCAGTTCTTC
NA | TRBJ2-2 | once | TRBV27 | CASTPHGQDTGELFF | TGTGCCAGCACCCCCCATGGGCAGGACACCGGGGAGCTGTTTTTT
NA | TRBJ1-1 | NA | TRBV6-5 | CASSQGSGMNTEAFF | TGTGCCAGCAGTCAGGGGTCTGGGATGAACACTGAAGCTTTCTTT
NA | TRBJ1-2 | NA | TRBV4-1 | CASSQALGAYGYTF | TGCGCCAGCAGCCAAGCCCTGGGGGCTTATGGCTACACCTTC
NA | TRBJ2-4 | NA | TRBV5-8 | CASSHAPAHHNKNIQYF | TGTGCCAGCAGCCACGCCCCCGCACATCACAATAAAAACATTCAGTACTTC
NA | TRBJ2-5 | few | TRBV18 | CASSPPSEETQYF | TGTGCCAGCTCACCACCGAGCGAAGAGACCCAGTACTTC
NA | TRBJ2-7 | NA | TRBV19 | CASSTLPAYEQYF | TGTGCCAGTAGTACCCTCCCTGCCTACGAGCAGTACTTC
NA | TRBJ2-3 | NA | TRBV5-1 | CASSTRVGDTQYF | TGCGCCAGCTCGACGAGGGTGGGAGATACGCAGTATTTT
NA | TRBJ1-2 | NA | TRBV27 | CASRYSGEGGYTF | TGTGCCAGCAGATACTCAGGGGAGGGGGGCTACACCTTC
TRBD2 | TRBJ2-7 | NA | TRBV5-4 | CASSFNWGGYEQYF | TGTGCCAGCAGTTTTAATTGGGGGGGCTACGAGCAGTACTTC
TRBD1 | TRBJ1-5 | NA | TRBV19 | CASTPDRLVGNQPQHF | TGTGCCAGTACCCCGGACAGGTTGGTCGGCAATCAGCCCCAGCATTTT
TRBD1 | TRBJ2-2 | NA | TRBV18 | CASSLGTATAGELFF | TGTGCCAGCTCACTCGGGACAGCGACAGCCGGGGAGCTGTTTTTT
TRBD1 | TRBJ2-3 | NA | TRBV18 | CASSPPDRAAQYF | TGTGCCAGCTCACCGCCGGACAGGGCGGCGCAGTATTTT
NA | TRBJ2-3 | NA | TRBV6-2/TRBV6-3 | CASSTGSDTQYF | TGTGCCAGCAGTACAGGGTCCGATACGCAGTATTTT